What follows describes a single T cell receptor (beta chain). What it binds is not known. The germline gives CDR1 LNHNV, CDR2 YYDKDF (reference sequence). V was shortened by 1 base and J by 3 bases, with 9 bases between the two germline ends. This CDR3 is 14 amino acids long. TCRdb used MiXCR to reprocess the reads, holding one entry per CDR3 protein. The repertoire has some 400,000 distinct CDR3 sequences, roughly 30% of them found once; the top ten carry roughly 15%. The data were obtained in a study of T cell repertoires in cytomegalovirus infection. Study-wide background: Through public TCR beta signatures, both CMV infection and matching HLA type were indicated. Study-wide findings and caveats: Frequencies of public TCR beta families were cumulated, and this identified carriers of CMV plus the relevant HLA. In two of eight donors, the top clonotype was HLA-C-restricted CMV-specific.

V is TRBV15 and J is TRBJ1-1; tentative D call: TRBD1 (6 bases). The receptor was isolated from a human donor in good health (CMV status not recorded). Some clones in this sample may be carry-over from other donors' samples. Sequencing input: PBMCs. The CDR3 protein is CATSRVKGDTEAFF. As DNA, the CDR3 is TGTGCCACCAGCAGAGTGAAGGGGGACACTGAAGCTTTCTTT. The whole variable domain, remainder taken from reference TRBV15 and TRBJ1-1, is DAMVIQNPRYQVTQFGKPVTLSCSQTLNHNVMYWYQQKSSQAPKLLFHYYDKDFNNEADTPDNFQSRRPNTSFCFLDIRSPGLGDTAMYLCATSRVKGDTEAFFGQGTRLTVV.